The T cell receptor (beta chain) under discussion was sequenced for a study of shared clonotypes between healthy human individuals. CDR1 is MGHDK, CDR2 SYGVNS, per germline. V was trimmed by 4 bases and J by 2 bases, leaving 22 bases between them. This CDR3 contains 18 residues. Only in-frame clones appear in the TCRdb table, and some are missing; sequencing was by immunoSEQ multiplex PCR. The repertoire holds approximately 720,000 clones, more than 70% seen once, with about 1.7% in the top ten. What was sequenced was memory CD4+ T cells sorted from blood. Subset given: CD45RA-negative fraction. The chain combines TRBV25-1 with TRBJ2-3; no definite D call. This clonotype originated in a woman in her twenties or thirties in good health. CDR3 nucleotides: TGTGCCAGCAGTGGACCGAGACAAGCCGGAGTCCCCACAGATACGCAGTATTTT. Residues: CASSGPRQAGVPTDTQYF. The variable domain in full, with the rest retrieved from reference TRBV25-1 and TRBJ2-3, is EADIYQTPRYLVIGTGKKITLECSQTMGHDKMYWYQQDPGMELHLIHYSYGVNSTEKGDLSSESTVSRIRTEHFPLTLESARPSHTSQYLCASSGPRQAGVPTDTQYFGPGTRLTVL.